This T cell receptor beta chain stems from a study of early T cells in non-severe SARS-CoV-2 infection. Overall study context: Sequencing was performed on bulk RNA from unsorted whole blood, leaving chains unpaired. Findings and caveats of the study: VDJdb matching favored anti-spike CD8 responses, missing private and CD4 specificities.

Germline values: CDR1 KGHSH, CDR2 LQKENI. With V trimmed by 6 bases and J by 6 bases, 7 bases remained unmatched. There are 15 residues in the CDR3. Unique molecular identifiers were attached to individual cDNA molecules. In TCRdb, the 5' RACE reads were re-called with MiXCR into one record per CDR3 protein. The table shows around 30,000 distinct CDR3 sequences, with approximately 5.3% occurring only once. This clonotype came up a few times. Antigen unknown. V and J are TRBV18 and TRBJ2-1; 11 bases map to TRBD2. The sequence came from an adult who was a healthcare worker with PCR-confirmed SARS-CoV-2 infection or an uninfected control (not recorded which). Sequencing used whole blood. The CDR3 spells CASSPLAGGSNEQFF. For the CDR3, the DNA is TGTGCCAGCTCCCCTCTAGCGGGAGGAAGCAATGAGCAGTTCTTC.